Detailed here is one TCR beta chain. The antigen is unknown. The sample is drawn from a study of regulatory T cells in long-lasting Graves disease. Study-level information: Persistence in Graves' disease required over 5 years of antithyroid drugs plus positive TSH receptor antibodies. Study-level results: New patients shared about a thousand public clonotypes, fewer than the 2,500 to 3,500 shared by persistent patients. Persistent Graves' patients had lower TCR diversity than newly diagnosed ones.

This CDR3 is built from 17 residues. Germline CDR1 reads LNHDA; CDR2 reads SQIVND (reference sequence). V was trimmed by 3 bases and J by 2 bases, leaving 14 bases between them. Through Arm-PCR of CDR3 regions and iRepertoire HTBI primers, TCR beta libraries were built. In TCRdb, the multiplex PCR reads were re-called with MiXCR into one record per CDR3 protein. Among some 450,000 distinct CDR3 sequences, roughly a quarter were seen once, and the ten largest hold about 26%. As to time point: persistent/refractory GD, antithyroid drugs over 5 years with positive TRAb. Following extraction of RNA from PBMCs, that RNA was used to make the TCR library.

This chain uses TRBV19 with TRBJ2-6, with D perhaps matching TRBD1 (6 bases). This receptor was taken from a female donor with Graves disease. The sequenced sample was peripheral blood mononuclear cells (PBMCs), obtained when the disease was refractory, from a patient treated with antithyroid drugs. The CDR3 nucleotides read TGTGCCAGTAGTATTGTGGCCAGGGGCACTGGGGCCAACGTCCTGACTTTC. The encoded protein is CASSIVARGTGANVLTF.